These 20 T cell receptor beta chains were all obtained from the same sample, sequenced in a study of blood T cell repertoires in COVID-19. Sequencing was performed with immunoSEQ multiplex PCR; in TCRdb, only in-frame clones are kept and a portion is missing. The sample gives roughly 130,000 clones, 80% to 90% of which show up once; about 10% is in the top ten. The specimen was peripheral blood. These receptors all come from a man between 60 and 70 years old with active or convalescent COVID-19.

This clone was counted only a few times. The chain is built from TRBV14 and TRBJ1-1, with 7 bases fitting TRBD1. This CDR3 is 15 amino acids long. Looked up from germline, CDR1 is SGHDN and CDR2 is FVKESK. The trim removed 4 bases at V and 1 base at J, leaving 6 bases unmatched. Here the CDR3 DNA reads TGTGCCAGCAGCCGGCTAACAGGGGAGAACACTGAAGCTTTCTTT. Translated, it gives CASSRLTGENTEAFF.

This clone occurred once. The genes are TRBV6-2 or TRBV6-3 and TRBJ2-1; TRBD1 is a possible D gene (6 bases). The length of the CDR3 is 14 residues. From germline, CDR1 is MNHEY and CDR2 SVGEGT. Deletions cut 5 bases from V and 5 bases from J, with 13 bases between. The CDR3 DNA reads TGTGCCAGCAGTCTTCGACAGGTACACAATGAGCAGTTCTTC. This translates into CASSLRQVHNEQFF.

The chain's CDR3 is CASSDRGSSYEQYF. The CDR3 bases are TGTGCCAGCAGCGACAGGGGGAGCTCCTACGAGCAGTACTTC. The chain recombines TRBV3-1 (or the pseudogene TRBV3-2) with TRBJ2-7, with 9 bases matching TRBD1. CDR1 is LGHDT and CDR2 is YNNKEL in the germline V gene (reference sequence). The ends lost 5 bases at V and 0 bases at J; junction bases unmatched: 2. This CDR3 comprises 14 residues.

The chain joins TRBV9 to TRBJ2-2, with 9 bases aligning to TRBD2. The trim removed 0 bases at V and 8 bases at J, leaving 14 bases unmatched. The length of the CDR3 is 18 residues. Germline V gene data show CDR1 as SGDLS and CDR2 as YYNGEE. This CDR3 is CASSVGTGSGRLTGELFF. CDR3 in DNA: TGTGCCAGCAGCGTAGGAACTGGGAGCGGGAGGTTAACAGGGGAGCTGTTTTTT.

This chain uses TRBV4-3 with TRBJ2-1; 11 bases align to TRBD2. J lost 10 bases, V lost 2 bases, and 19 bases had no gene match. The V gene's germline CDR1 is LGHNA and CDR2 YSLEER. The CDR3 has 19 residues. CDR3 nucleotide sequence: TGCGCCAGCAGCCAACAGTCGGTCCCGGGACTAGCGGTCCTTCGGGAGCAGTTCTTC. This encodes CASSQQSVPGLAVLREQFF.

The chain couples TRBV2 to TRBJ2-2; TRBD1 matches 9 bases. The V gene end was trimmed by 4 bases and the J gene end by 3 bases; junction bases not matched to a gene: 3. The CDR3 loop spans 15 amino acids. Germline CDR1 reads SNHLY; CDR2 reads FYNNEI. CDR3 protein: CASSARTGDTGELFF. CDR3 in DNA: TGTGCCAGCAGTGCACGGACAGGGGACACCGGGGAGCTGTTTTTT.

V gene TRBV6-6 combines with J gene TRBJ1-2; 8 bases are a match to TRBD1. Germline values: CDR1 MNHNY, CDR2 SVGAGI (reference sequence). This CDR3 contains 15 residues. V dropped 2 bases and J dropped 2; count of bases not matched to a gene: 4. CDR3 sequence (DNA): TGTGCCAGCAGTTACCACCAGGGGGCGAACTATGGCTACACCTTC. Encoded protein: CASSYHQGANYGYTF.

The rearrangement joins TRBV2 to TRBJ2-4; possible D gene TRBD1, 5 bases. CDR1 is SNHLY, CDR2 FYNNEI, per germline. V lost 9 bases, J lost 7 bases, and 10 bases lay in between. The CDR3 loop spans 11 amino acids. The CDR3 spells CASNQGNIQYF. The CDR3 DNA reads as TGTGCCAGTAACCAGGGCAACATTCAGTACTTC.

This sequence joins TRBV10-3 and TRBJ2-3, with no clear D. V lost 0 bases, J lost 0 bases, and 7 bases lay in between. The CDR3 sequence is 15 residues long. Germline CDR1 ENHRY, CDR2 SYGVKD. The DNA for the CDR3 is TGTGCCATCAGTGAGTCGGTGCAGAGCACAGATACGCAGTATTTT. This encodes CAISESVQSTDTQYF.

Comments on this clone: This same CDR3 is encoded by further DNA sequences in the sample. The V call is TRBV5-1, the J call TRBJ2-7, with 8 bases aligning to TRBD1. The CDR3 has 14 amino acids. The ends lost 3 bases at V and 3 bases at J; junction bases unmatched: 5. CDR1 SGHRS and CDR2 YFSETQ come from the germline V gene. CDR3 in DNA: TGCGCCAGCAGCTCCGGACAGGGCGGCTACGAGCAGTACTTC. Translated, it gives CASSSGQGGYEQYF.

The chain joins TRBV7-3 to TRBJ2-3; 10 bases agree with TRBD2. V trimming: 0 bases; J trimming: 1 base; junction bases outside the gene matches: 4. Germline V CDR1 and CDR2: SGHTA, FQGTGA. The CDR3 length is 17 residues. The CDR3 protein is CASSLTPLAGRTDTQYF. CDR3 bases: TGTGCCAGCAGCTTAACCCCACTAGCGGGACGCACAGATACGCAGTATTTT.

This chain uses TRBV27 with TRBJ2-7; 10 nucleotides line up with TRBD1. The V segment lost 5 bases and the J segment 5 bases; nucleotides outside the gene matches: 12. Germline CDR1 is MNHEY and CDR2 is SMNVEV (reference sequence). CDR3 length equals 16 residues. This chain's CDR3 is CASSPFLGTGDHEQYF. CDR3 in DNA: TGTGCCAGCAGTCCTTTCTTGGGGACAGGGGACCACGAGCAGTACTTC.

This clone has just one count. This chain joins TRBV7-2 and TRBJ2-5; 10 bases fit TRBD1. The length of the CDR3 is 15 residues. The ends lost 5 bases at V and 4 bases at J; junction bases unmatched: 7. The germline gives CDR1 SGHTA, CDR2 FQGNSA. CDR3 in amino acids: CASSQMRDRGETQYF. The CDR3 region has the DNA TGTGCCAGCAGCCAGATGCGGGACAGGGGAGAGACCCAGTACTTC.

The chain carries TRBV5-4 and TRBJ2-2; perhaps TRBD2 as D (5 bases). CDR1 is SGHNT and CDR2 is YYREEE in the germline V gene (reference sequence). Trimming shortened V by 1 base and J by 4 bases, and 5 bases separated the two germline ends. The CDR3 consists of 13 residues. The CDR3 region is CASSLTSTGELFF. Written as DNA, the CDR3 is TGTGCCAGCAGCTTGACTAGCACCGGGGAGCTGTTTTTT.

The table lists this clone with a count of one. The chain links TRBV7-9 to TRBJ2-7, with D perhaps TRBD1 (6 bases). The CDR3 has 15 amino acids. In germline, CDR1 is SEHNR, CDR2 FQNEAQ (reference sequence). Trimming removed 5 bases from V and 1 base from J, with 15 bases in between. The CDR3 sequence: CASSQQGSVSYEQYF. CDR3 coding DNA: TGTGCCAGCAGCCAACAGGGTTCGGTTTCCTACGAGCAGTACTTC.

CDR3 region: CASSWGPTNEKLFF. The CDR3 coding sequence is TGTGCCAGCAGCTGGGGGCCTACTAATGAAAAACTGTTTTTT. The chain employs TRBV7-8 and TRBJ1-4; tentative D call: TRBD1 (6 bases). Germline CDR1 and CDR2: SGHVS and FQNEAQ. This CDR3 has 14 amino acids. V was trimmed by 4 bases and J by 2 bases, leaving 8 bases between them.

CDR3 nucleotide sequence: TGTGCCAGCAGTGTGACAGGGGTGGACACTGAAGCTTTCTTT. Its protein product is CASSVTGVDTEAFF. The rearrangement joins TRBV27 to TRBJ1-1, with 8 bases identical to TRBD1. Looked up from germline, CDR1 is MNHEY and CDR2 is SMNVEV (reference sequence). The ends lost 5 bases at V and 3 bases at J; junction bases unmatched: 5. This CDR3 is built from 14 residues.

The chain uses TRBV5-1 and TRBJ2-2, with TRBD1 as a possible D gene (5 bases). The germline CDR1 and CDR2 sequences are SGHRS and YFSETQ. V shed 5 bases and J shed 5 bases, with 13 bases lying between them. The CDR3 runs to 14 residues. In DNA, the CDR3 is TGCGCCAGCAGAAACAGGAGAGAGACCGGGGAGCTGTTTTTT. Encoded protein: CASRNRRETGELFF.

CDR3 nucleotide sequence: TGTGCCAGCCATGCTACTAATTGGGACAGGGGGCCCAGCGGGACTCCCCATGAGCAGTTCTTC. Amino acids: CASHATNWDRGPSGTPHEQFF. The chain uses TRBV28 and TRBJ2-1; 12 bases are a match to TRBD1. The CDR3 covers 21 residues. Per the germline V gene, CDR1 is MDHEN and CDR2 is SYDVKM. The V gene end was trimmed by 8 bases and the J gene end by 8 bases; junction bases not matched to a gene: 28.

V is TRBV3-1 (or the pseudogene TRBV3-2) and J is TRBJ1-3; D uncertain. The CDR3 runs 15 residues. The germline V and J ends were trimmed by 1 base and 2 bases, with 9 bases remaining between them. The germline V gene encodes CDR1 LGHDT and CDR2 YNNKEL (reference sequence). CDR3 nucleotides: TGTGCCAGCAGCCAAGCGGTCACGCCTGGAAACACCATATATTTT. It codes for CASSQAVTPGNTIYF.